This T cell receptor beta chain derives from a study of CD4+ T cells in melanoma. Findings and caveats of the study: A reported correlation linked neoantigen-specific CD4+ T cells to CD8+, macrophage and B cell function. Reportedly, melanoma neoantigen-specific CD4+ T cells showed varied differentiation states.

This clone was counted a few times. The antigen remains unidentified. The germline gives CDR1 SEHNR, CDR2 FQNEAQ (reference sequence). The CDR3 loop spans 14 amino acids. The J segment lost 4 bases and the V segment lost 5 bases, leaving 5 bases of the junction unmatched. The method was immunoSEQ multiplex PCR; TCRdb's version includes in-frame clones alone and lacks a portion of them. The sample records 20,000 to 25,000 clones, around 80% being singletons. The receptor was derived from a human donor with melanoma. The chain is built from TRBV7-9 and TRBJ2-3; 8 bases agree with TRBD2. CDR3 DNA: TGTGCCAGCAGCCCAAGCGGGGGTCCAGATACGCAGTATTTT. It encodes CASSPSGGPDTQYF.